Described below is a single T cell receptor (beta chain) sequence and its context. In the original processing: Reference gene primer amplification gave nucleated cell count estimates. Assay used: immunoSEQ multiplex PCR; TCRdb lists only in-frame clones, some missing. That table is the source of V, J and clone size, and D and trimming were worked out from the DNA. The sample includes about 210,000 clones, 82% seen only once; the top ten take approximately 12%. The length of the CDR3 is 15 residues. V lost 4 bases, J lost 1 base, and 10 bases lay in between. Germline V gives CDR1 SNHLY, CDR2 FYNNEI. These data belong to a study of blood T cell repertoires in COVID-19. Study context: The origin of the acute and convalescent COVID-19 samples was the United States, Italy and Spain. Sources were T cells, B-cell-depleted T cells, or PBMCs; the material itself was cDNA or gDNA.

Input material: peripheral blood. V gene TRBV2 combines with J gene TRBJ2-2; D call uncertain. This sequence was found in a woman aged 40-49 years with acute or convalescent COVID-19. CDR3 sequence reads: CASSALAQNTGELFF. In DNA, the CDR3 is TGTGCCAGCAGTGCGTTAGCTCAGAACACCGGGGAGCTGTTTTTT.